This TCR beta chain stems from a study of cytomegalovirus exposure and HLA in healthy donors. Findings of the study overall: Earlier analysis yielded a pattern in which most TCR beta V segments were productive about 87% or about 30% of the time.

Each of the donors was a healthy bone marrow donor. This CDR3 has 16 residues. In germline, CDR1 is SGDLS, CDR2 YYNGEE. The ends were cut back, 4 bases at V and 1 base at J, with 17 bases in the middle. PCR amplification relied on 60 Vbeta primers (plus 13 Jbeta primers). As processed by the authors: Later reanalysis found about 80 million unique TCR beta chains, around 11 million of them shared. Profiling relied on immunoSEQ multiplex PCR, and the TCRdb table lists in-frame clones only, not all of them. That table gives V, J and clone size, and the DNA gave D and trimming. The sample includes tens of thousands of clones, around 81% of them seen just once. As regards this clone: The target antigen is unknown.

V and J are TRBV9 and TRBJ2-5; weak D call: TRBD2 (6 bases). The sample consisted of PBMCs. This clonotype was obtained from a male donor in good health and CMV-seronegative. The CDR3 spells CASSLRLGSSQETQYF. CDR3 coding DNA: TGTGCCAGCAGCCTGCGACTAGGCAGCAGCCAAGAGACCCAGTACTTC.